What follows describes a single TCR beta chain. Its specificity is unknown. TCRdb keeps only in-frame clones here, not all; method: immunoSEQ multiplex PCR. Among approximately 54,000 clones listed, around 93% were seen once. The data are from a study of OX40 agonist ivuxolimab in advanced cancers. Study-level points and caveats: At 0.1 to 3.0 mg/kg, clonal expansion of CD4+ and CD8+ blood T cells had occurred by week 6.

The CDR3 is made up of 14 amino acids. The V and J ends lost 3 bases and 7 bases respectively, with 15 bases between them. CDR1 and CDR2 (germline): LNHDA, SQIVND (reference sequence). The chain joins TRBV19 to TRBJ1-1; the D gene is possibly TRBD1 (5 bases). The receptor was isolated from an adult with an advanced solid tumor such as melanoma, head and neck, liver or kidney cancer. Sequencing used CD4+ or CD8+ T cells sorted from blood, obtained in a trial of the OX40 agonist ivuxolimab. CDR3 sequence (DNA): TGTGCCAGTAGTATTTCAACAGGCGCAAATGAAGCTTTCTTT. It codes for CASSISTGANEAFF.